The TCR beta chain under discussion was sequenced for a study of regulatory T cells in long-lasting Graves disease. Comments on this clonotype: Antigen specificity is unknown. A far larger clone is a single base away, which makes a read error likely.

In building TCR beta libraries, iRepertoire HTBI primers were used together with Arm-PCR of CDR3 regions. TCRdb passed the multiplex PCR reads through MiXCR, listing each CDR3 protein once. The sample lists 350,000 to 450,000 distinct CDR3 sequences, approximately 22% seen once, with approximately 14% in the top ten. Time point: persistent/refractory GD, antithyroid drugs over 5 years with positive TRAb. After RNA was extracted from PBMCs, the TCR library was made from it. This CDR3 is 15 amino acids long. The germline V gene encodes CDR1 PRHDT and CDR2 FYEKMQ (reference sequence). V dropped 3 bases and J dropped 2; count of bases not matched to a gene: 4. Study-wide points: The number of shared public clonotypes was higher in persistent patients (around 2,500) than new patients (roughly 970). No thyroid tissue was studied; the work used peripheral blood only. The study found TRBV28, TRBJ1-2 and TRBJ2-5 favored in persistent disease.

The material sequenced was peripheral blood mononuclear cells (PBMCs), taken when the disease was refractory, from a patient treated with antithyroid drugs. This chain joins TRBV13 and TRBJ2-7; 10 bases fit TRBD2. This TCR was sampled from a female donor with Graves disease. The CDR3 is CASSFWTSGTYEQYF. CDR3 coding DNA: TGTGCCAGCAGCTTTTGGACTAGCGGAACCTACGAGCAGTACTTC.